This T cell receptor (beta chain) appears in the sequencing data of a study of cytomegalovirus exposure and HLA in healthy donors. Every donor was a healthy person donating bone marrow. The CDR3 consists of 17 residues. CDR1 is SGHAT and CDR2 is FQNNGV in the germline V gene. The ends were cut back, 0 bases at V and 8 bases at J, with 21 bases in the middle. Both 60 Vbeta primers and 13 Jbeta primers went into the PCR. The assay was immunoSEQ multiplex PCR, and TCRdb's table has in-frame clones only and misses some. The table lists tens of thousands of clones, over 60% of them singletons. This clone showed up just a few times. Its target is not known. General study results and limits: Highest at DRB1 and lowest at HLA-C, TCR association rates differed among HLA loci in a later analysis. TCR beta V segments were, for the most part, productive about 87% or about 30% of the time in an earlier analysis.

This TCR was sampled from a man younger than 40 in good health and CMV-seronegative. The chain links TRBV11-2 to TRBJ2-3, with D possibly matching TRBD2 (7 bases). Specimen: PBMCs. For the CDR3, the DNA is TGTGCCAGCAGCTTAGATAACGGAGGGGGGGGCCGGGCTACGCAGTATTTT. Protein product: CASSLDNGGGGRATQYF. Combining the CDR3 with reference TRBV11-2 and TRBJ2-3 gives the whole variable domain EAGVAQSPRYKIIEKRQSVAFWCNPISGHATLYWYQQILGQGPKLLIQFQNNGVVDDSQLPKDRFSAERLKGVDSTLKIQPAKLEDSAVYLCASSLDNGGGGRATQYFGPGTRLTVL.